A selection of T cell receptor beta chains follows, all from one sample in a study of OX40 agonist ivuxolimab in advanced cancers. Assay: immunoSEQ multiplex PCR; the TCRdb copy retains only in-frame clones and omits some. The table records 50,000 or so clones, approximately 79% of them present only once. Sequenced here: CD4+ or CD8+ T cells sorted from blood, sampled in a trial of the OX40 agonist ivuxolimab. Every receptor here comes from an adult with an advanced solid tumor such as melanoma, head and neck, liver or kidney cancer. Both conserved end residues are part of each CDR3. D genes are given only for firm matches. Clone size, where shown, is once, few, many, or a class for clones that have expanded.

TRBJ1-2	once	TRBV19	.	CASSMNGLNYGYTF	TGTGCCAGTAGTATGAACGGTCTCAACTATGGCTACACCTTC
TRBJ2-2	.	TRBV10-3	TRBD2	CAIGKQGAGTSGNTGELFF	TGTGCCATCGGGAAACAGGGGGCAGGGACTAGCGGAAACACCGGGGAGCTGTTTTTT
TRBJ2-5	once	TRBV2	.	CASSEMWGPGTQYF	TGTGCCAGCAGTGAAATGTGGGGGCCAGGGACCCAGTACTTC
TRBJ2-3	.	TRBV7-2	TRBD1	CASSSRPGQGPDTQYF	TGTGCCAGCAGCTCGCGCCCGGGACAGGGCCCAGATACGCAGTATTTT
TRBJ2-3	.	TRBV10-3	TRBD1	CAISRQGNTDTQYF	TGTGCCATCAGCCGACAGGGAAACACAGATACGCAGTATTTT
TRBJ2-1	.	TRBV7-2	TRBD2	CASRLIAGGGGEQFF	TGTGCCAGCAGACTAATAGCGGGGGGTGGTGGAGAGCAGTTCTTC
TRBJ1-1	once	TRBV5-1	.	CASSLIDANTEAFF	TGCGCCAGCAGCTTAATAGACGCGAACACTGAAGCTTTCTTT
TRBJ1-2	.	TRBV7-2	.	CASSSSWDYGYTF	TGTGCCAGCAGCTCAAGTTGGGACTATGGCTACACCTTC
TRBJ1-1	.	TRBV18	.	CASSAGSPSGLANTEAFF	TGTGCCAGCTCAGCCGGGTCCCCCTCAGGTTTGGCGAACACTGAAGCTTTCTTT
TRBJ2-2	.	TRBV11-2	TRBD2	CASSLAGGRIGELFF	TGTGCCAGCAGCTTAGCGGGGGGGCGTATCGGGGAGCTGTTTTTT
TRBJ1-1	.	TRBV6-5	TRBD1	CASSAKQGANTEAFF	TGTGCCAGCAGTGCAAAGCAGGGGGCGAACACTGAAGCTTTCTTT
TRBJ2-1	.	TRBV27	.	CASRGGQGSYNEQFF	TGTGCCAGCAGGGGGGGGCAGGGAAGTTACAATGAGCAGTTCTTC
TRBJ2-3	.	TRBV28	.	CASSLLTRVNEYF	TGTGCCAGCAGTTTACTGACCAGGGTGAACGAGTATTTT
TRBJ2-1	.	TRBV5-4	TRBD2	CASSAALAEVGFEQFF	TGTGCCAGCAGCGCCGCGCTAGCGGAGGTCGGATTTGAGCAGTTCTTC
TRBJ2-2	.	TRBV28	TRBD1	CASSLDRGDAGELFF	TGTGCCAGCAGCCTAGACAGGGGTGACGCCGGGGAGCTGTTTTTT
TRBJ2-1	few	TRBV19	.	CASSIRTPTPVEQFF	TGTGCCAGTAGTATAAGGACTCCTACCCCGGTTGAGCAGTTCTTC
TRBJ1-2	.	TRBV4-1	.	CASSQDQAQINYGYTF	TGCGCCAGCAGCCAAGATCAGGCACAGATTAACTATGGCTACACCTTC
TRBJ2-7	.	TRBV12-5	.	CASGGSYEQYF	TGTGCTAGTGGGGGATCCTACGAGCAGTACTTC
TRBJ2-2	once	TRBV7-2	.	CASSLVREEAGELFF	TGTGCCAGCAGCTTAGTCAGGGAGGAAGCCGGGGAGCTGTTTTTT
TRBJ1-6	few	TRBV5-1	.	CASSLQGDNSPLHF	TGCGCCAGCAGCTTGCAGGGAGATAATTCACCCCTCCACTTT
TRBJ2-7	.	TRBV5-4	TRBD2	CASSFRGGSSYEQYF	TGTGCCAGCAGCTTTAGGGGCGGGAGCTCCTACGAGCAGTACTTC
TRBJ2-5	few	TRBV7-9	.	CASRYRDFQETQYF	TGTGCCAGCAGGTACCGGGATTTTCAAGAGACCCAGTACTTC
TRBJ2-1	few	TRBV5-5	TRBD2	CASTRRHPGLAGGWDNEQFF	TGTGCCAGCACCCGGCGACATCCGGGACTAGCGGGAGGTTGGGACAATGAGCAGTTCTTC
TRBJ1-6	.	TRBV28	.	CASFSGTNNSPLHF	TGTGCCAGCTTTTCCGGGACGAATAATTCACCCCTCCACTTT
TRBJ2-5	.	TRBV7-6	TRBD1	CASSLGTGKETQYF	TGTGCCAGCAGCTTAGGGACAGGGAAAGAGACCCAGTACTTC
TRBJ1-1	medium-sized	TRBV11-2	.	CASSLGDTRFMNTEAFF	TGTGCCAGCAGCTTAGGGGACACCCGATTCATGAACACTGAAGCTTTCTTT
TRBJ1-1	.	TRBV5-4	TRBD1	CASSTGTGRHYTEAFF	TGTGCCAGCAGCACCGGGACAGGGCGTCATTACACTGAAGCTTTCTTT
TRBJ2-2	.	TRBV7-2	.	CASSLEANTGELFF	TGTGCCAGCAGCTTAGAAGCGAACACCGGGGAGCTGTTTTTT
TRBJ1-2	once	TRBV2	TRBD1	CASNTPGQGAYGYTF	TGTGCCAGCAATACTCCCGGACAGGGGGCGTACGGCTACACCTTC
TRBJ1-5	once	TRBV10-3	.	CAISESDGQPQHF	TGTGCCATCAGTGAGTCTGATGGTCAGCCCCAGCATTTT
TRBJ2-1	.	TRBV11-3	.	CASSLRERDEQFF	TGTGCCAGCAGCTTAAGGGAAAGGGATGAGCAGTTCTTC
TRBJ2-5	.	TRBV28	TRBD1	CASRGQQETQYF	TGTGCCAGCAGGGGACAGCAAGAGACCCAGTACTTC
TRBJ2-3	once	TRBV28	.	CASSLNGGPDTQYF	TGTGCCAGCAGTTTAAATGGAGGACCAGATACGCAGTATTTT
TRBJ1-5	few	TRBV18	.	CASSPRTDVSNQPQHF	TGTGCCAGCTCACCCAGAACAGACGTTTCCAATCAGCCCCAGCATTTT
TRBJ1-2	.	TRBV2	.	CASSVSGQKKNNYGYTF	TGTGCCAGCAGTGTTTCGGGACAAAAAAAGAATAACTATGGCTACACCTTC
TRBJ1-1	.	TRBV6-4	.	CASSAMAGTEAFF	TGTGCCAGCAGTGCTATGGCGGGCACTGAAGCTTTCTTT
TRBJ2-7	medium-sized	TRBV10-3	TRBD1	CAISRDRTTYEQYF	TGTGCCATCAGCCGGGACAGGACGACCTACGAGCAGTACTTC
TRBJ2-5	.	TRBV7-2	TRBD1	CASSPGTGRMETQYF	TGTGCCAGCAGCCCCGGGACAGGGAGGATGGAGACCCAGTACTTC
TRBJ1-4	.	TRBV19	.	CATRRSGLSEKLFF	TGTGCCACCCGAAGGTCGGGGCTAAGCGAAAAACTGTTTTTT
TRBJ1-2	.	TRBV30	.	CAWSAEGVSYGYTF	TGTGCCTGGAGTGCGGAAGGAGTGAGCTATGGCTACACCTTC
TRBJ1-3	.	TRBV5-5	.	CASSWEPLSGNTIYF	TGTGCCAGCAGCTGGGAGCCTCTCTCTGGAAACACCATATATTTT
TRBJ1-1	few	TRBV7-3	.	CASSFRQHTEAFF	TGTGCCAGCAGCTTTCGACAGCACACTGAAGCTTTCTTT
TRBJ1-5	once	TRBV2	.	CASSSVFAYSNQPQHF	TGTGCCAGCAGTTCCGTCTTCGCGTATAGCAATCAGCCCCAGCATTTT
TRBJ1-1	.	TRBV7-8	.	CASSLSGRTEAFF	TGTGCCAGCAGCTTATCAGGGAGGACTGAAGCTTTCTTT
TRBJ2-3	.	TRBV10-1	TRBD2	CASSGEGLTDTQYF	TGCGCCAGCAGTGGGGAGGGGCTCACAGATACGCAGTATTTT
TRBJ2-7	.	TRBV5-6	TRBD1	CASSFTGGPYEQYF	TGTGCCAGCAGCTTTACAGGGGGCCCATACGAGCAGTACTTC
TRBJ1-1	once	TRBV6-5	.	CASTAPLRMNTEAFF	TGTGCCAGCACTGCACCGTTACGCATGAACACTGAAGCTTTCTTT
TRBJ2-1	.	TRBV7-8	.	CASSSAGGSYNEQFF	TGTGCCAGCAGCTCAGCGGGCGGCTCCTACAATGAGCAGTTCTTC
TRBJ2-1	.	TRBV5-1	.	CASSLGTLYNEQFF	TGCGCCAGCAGCCTCGGGACGCTTTACAATGAGCAGTTCTTC
TRBJ2-7	.	TRBV2	.	CASTQGAVMSYEQYF	TGTGCCAGCACCCAAGGAGCGGTAATGTCCTACGAGCAGTACTTC
TRBJ1-2	once	TRBV21-1	.	CASSRGTDELLGNGYTF	TGTGCCAGCAGCAGGGGGACAGATGAACTCTTGGGAAATGGCTACACCTTC
TRBJ2-5	.	TRBV19	TRBD1	CASSIGWTGGMETQYF	TGTGCCAGTAGTATAGGCTGGACAGGGGGCATGGAGACCCAGTACTTC
TRBJ1-1	.	TRBV27	.	CASSFRLTNTEAFF	TGTGCCAGCAGTTTTCGGCTGACGAACACTGAAGCTTTCTTT
TRBJ1-6	.	TRBV19	.	CASTPGTSPLHF	TGTGCCAGTACACCAGGGACTTCACCCCTCCACTTT
TRBJ2-5	few	TRBV5-8	TRBD2	CASSLGTSGVQETQYF	TGTGCCAGCAGCTTGGGGACTAGCGGGGTACAAGAGACCCAGTACTTC
TRBJ1-1	.	TRBV5-1	TRBD1	CASSPDRGLTEAFF	TGCGCCAGCAGCCCTGACAGGGGGCTCACTGAAGCTTTCTTT
TRBJ1-1	.	TRBV5-1	.	CASSQGLRNTEAFF	TGCGCCAGCAGCCAGGGGCTCCGGAACACTGAAGCTTTCTTT
TRBJ1-2	.	TRBV5-1	.	CASSLQAGPNYGYTF	TGCGCCAGCAGCTTGCAAGCGGGTCCTAACTATGGCTACACCTTC